Listed below are T cell receptor beta chains from one sample, sequenced in a study of T cell repertoires in cytomegalovirus infection. TCRdb re-called the reads with MiXCR, one entry per CDR3 protein. The table shows 900,000 to 950,000 distinct CDR3 sequences, with around a third occurring only once. For these TCRs, the target antigens are not known. The source was cultured CD8+ T cells from PBMCs, collected from culture after CMV antigen stimulation. These receptors were collected from a human donor in good health (CMV status not recorded). Some clones in this sample may be carry-over from other donors' samples. CDR3s include the opening cysteine and the closing phenylalanine or tryptophan. The order of the fields is clone size, J gene, V gene, D gene, CDR3 DNA, CDR3 protein. D genes are given only for firm matches. Rows give clone size only sometimes, using once, few, many, or a class for an expanded clone.

size: NA
J: TRBJ1-1
V: TRBV7-6
D: NA
DNA: TGTGCCAGCAGCTTAGCGGTGCAAGGAAACACTGAAGCTTTCTTT
CDR3: CASSLAVQGNTEAFF

size: few
J: TRBJ2-5
V: TRBV7-6
D: NA
DNA: TGTGCCAGCAGCTTTGGGCGTCTAAGCCGAGAAGAGACCCAGTACTTC
CDR3: CASSFGRLSREETQYF

size: NA
J: TRBJ1-2
V: TRBV11-2
D: NA
DNA: TGTGCCAGCAGGAAAGAGGGGGGGTATGGCTACACCTTC
CDR3: CASRKEGGYGYTF

size: NA
J: TRBJ2-3
V: TRBV6-1
D: NA
DNA: TGTGCCAGCAGTGGCACCGGGACAATTAGCACAGATACGCAGTATTTT
CDR3: CASSGTGTISTDTQYF

size: many
J: TRBJ2-5
V: TRBV7-8
D: NA
DNA: TGTGCCAGCAGCTCTCCCCGGGGGGCAGGGGAGACCCAGTACTTC
CDR3: CASSSPRGAGETQYF

size: few
J: TRBJ2-2
V: TRBV6-2/TRBV6-3
D: NA
DNA: TGTGCCAGCAGGATTGGGGAGCTGTTTTTT
CDR3: CASRIGELFF

size: few
J: TRBJ2-5
V: TRBV7-9
D: NA
DNA: TGTGCCAGCAGCCCTCCCGTACAGGGACTGGGGGAGACCCAGTACTTC
CDR3: CASSPPVQGLGETQYF

size: NA
J: TRBJ2-7
V: TRBV4-1
D: TRBD1
DNA: TGTGCCAGCAGCCCGACAGGGGCTCACGAGCAGTACTTC
CDR3: CASSPTGAHEQYF

size: few
J: TRBJ1-5
V: TRBV7-8
D: TRBD1
DNA: TGTGCCAGCAGCTTACCTCCGGGACAGGGCAATCAGCCCCAGCATTTT
CDR3: CASSLPPGQGNQPQHF

size: NA
J: TRBJ1-1
V: TRBV6-2/TRBV6-3
D: NA
DNA: TGTGCCAGCGAGACCAGGGAGAACACTGAAGCTTTCTTT
CDR3: CASETRENTEAFF

size: NA
J: TRBJ2-2
V: TRBV24-1
D: NA
DNA: TGTGCCACCAGTGATTTGCGGGCGAACACCGGGGAGCTGTTTTTT
CDR3: CATSDLRANTGELFF

size: few
J: TRBJ2-1
V: TRBV6-1
D: TRBD1
DNA: TGTGCCAGCAGTGAAGCGTGGCAGGGGGCTTACAATGAGCAGTTCTTC
CDR3: CASSEAWQGAYNEQFF

size: few
J: TRBJ1-5
V: TRBV28
D: NA
DNA: TGTGCCAGCAGTTTATCGGTTCGTATTTCGACCCAGCATTTT
CDR3: CASSLSVRISTQHF

size: NA
J: TRBJ1-5
V: TRBV24-1
D: NA
DNA: TGTGCCACCAGTGATTGGGATAATCAGCCCCAGCATTTT
CDR3: CATSDWDNQPQHF

size: few
J: TRBJ2-2
V: TRBV2
D: NA
DNA: TGTGCCAGCAGTGAACGGCGGAAACCGAACACCGGGGAGCTGTTTTTT
CDR3: CASSERRKPNTGELFF

size: few
J: TRBJ2-3
V: TRBV7-9
D: TRBD1
DNA: TGTGCCAGCAGCTCCTCCGACAGGGGGCTTTCCACAGATACGCAGTATTTT
CDR3: CASSSSDRGLSTDTQYF

size: NA
J: TRBJ1-1
V: TRBV6-1
D: TRBD1
DNA: TGTGCCAGCAGTGCCTGGGACAGGGGGTTGACTGAAGCTTTCTTT
CDR3: CASSAWDRGLTEAFF

size: NA
J: TRBJ1-1
V: TRBV11-2
D: NA
DNA: TGTGCCAGCAACCCTTATGGGATGAACACTGAAGCTTTCTTT
CDR3: CASNPYGMNTEAFF

size: few
J: TRBJ2-3
V: TRBV7-9
D: NA
DNA: TGTGCCAGCAGCTCCCTGAGGGGGGCCAGCACAGATACGCAGTATTTT
CDR3: CASSSLRGASTDTQYF

size: NA
J: TRBJ2-1
V: TRBV19
D: NA
DNA: TGTGCCAGTAGTATGAGGACAGCCTACTACAATGAGCAGTTCTTC
CDR3: CASSMRTAYYNEQFF

size: few
J: TRBJ2-3
V: TRBV6-5
D: TRBD1
DNA: TGTGCCAGCAGCCCCCCAGGGACAGGGGCCGTAGATACGCAGTATTTT
CDR3: CASSPPGTGAVDTQYF

size: NA
J: TRBJ1-4
V: TRBV6-6
D: NA
DNA: TGTGCCAGCAGTAAAGGACAAGGCAAACTGTTTTTT
CDR3: CASSKGQGKLFF

size: once
J: TRBJ1-5
V: TRBV12-3/TRBV12-4
D: TRBD1
DNA: TGTGCCAGCACAGGGGGGGGTCAGCCCCAGCATTTT
CDR3: CASTGGGQPQHF

size: NA
J: TRBJ2-7
V: TRBV7-8
D: NA
DNA: TGTGCCAGCAGCTTAGGATCCCGGCGGGGGCCCTTTAAGGTTGAGCAGTACTTC
CDR3: CASSLGSRRGPFKVEQYF

size: NA
J: TRBJ2-7
V: TRBV6-5
D: TRBD1
DNA: TGTGCCAGCAGCAACCAGGACAGGGCCGCCTACGAGCAGTACTTC
CDR3: CASSNQDRAAYEQYF

size: NA
J: TRBJ1-2
V: TRBV6-5
D: TRBD1
DNA: TGTGCCAGCAGTTACGGGACAGGATGGGGCTACACCTTC
CDR3: CASSYGTGWGYTF

size: many
J: TRBJ1-2
V: TRBV12-3/TRBV12-4
D: NA
DNA: TGTGCCAGCAGCGACACAGCGGCTGGCTACACCTTC
CDR3: CASSDTAAGYTF